Sequencing of this TCR beta chain was carried out in a study of blood T cell repertoires in COVID-19. V was pared by 3 bases and J by 8 bases, with 11 bases between. The CDR3 contains 13 residues. The germline V gene has CDR1 SEHNR and CDR2 FQNEAQ (reference sequence). Only in-frame clones appear in the TCRdb table, and some are missing; sequencing was by immunoSEQ multiplex PCR. Of approximately 200,000 clones in the sample, around 79% were seen once. The J gene is TRBJ2-1, the V gene TRBV7-9, with a weak D call TRBD1 (6 bases). The clonotype comes from a man in his 60s with active or convalescent COVID-19. The source material was peripheral blood. The CDR3 nucleotides are TGTGCCAGCAGCTTGGCAGGGGATCATGAGCAGTTCTTC. This sequence encodes CASSLAGDHEQFF. Full variable domain (outside the CDR3, taken from reference TRBV7-9 and TRBJ2-1): DTGVSQNPRHKITKRGQNVTFRCDPISEHNRLYWYRQTLGQGPEFLTYFQNEAQLEKSRLLSDRFSAERPKGSFSTLEIQRTEQGDSAMYLCASSLAGDHEQFFGPGTRLTVL.